This TCR beta chain was found in a study of T-cell reconstitution after alpha-beta-depleted transplantation in children. Study-level points and caveats: It was reported that alpha-beta T cells came from several hundred expanded graft clones (about two months after transplant). Surviving recipient T cells and intrathymic progenitors accounted for some patients' high TCRbeta diversity at day 60.

Researchers prepared the TCRbeta library using unique molecular identifiers, the study reports. MiXCR, applied by TCRdb to the PCR reads, yields one record per CDR3 protein. The sample gives roughly 200,000 distinct CDR3 sequences, approximately 10% of which show up once; about 28% is in the top ten. The J segment lost 10 bases and the V segment lost 2 bases, leaving 6 bases of the junction unmatched. The CDR3 consists of 14 residues. This clonotype occurred many times. Its antigen is not identified. Source: PBMCs, taken before TCRalphabeta/CD19-depleted stem cell transplant. The TCR originated in a child under two years old with acute myeloid leukemia, due to receive a stem cell transplant. The chain recombines TRBV6-7 with TRBJ1-2, with TRBD1 identical over 11 bases. TRBV6-7 is annotated as an ORF whose role is uncertain. DNA of the CDR3: TGTGCCAGCAGTTACGCACCGGGACAGGGGGTCTACACCTTC. This encodes CASSYAPGQGVYTF.